There are many counts of the clone carrying this TCR beta chain. With MiXCR, TCRdb reprocessed the PCR reads. The sample lists tens of thousands of clones; more than 15% were seen once. Thyroid surgery took place with no prior treatment in any patient. This record comes from a study of metastatic and nonmetastatic thyroid tumors. Study details: Repertoire comparisons spanned blood and tumor or nodule tissue from malignant and benign thyroid patients.

The CDR3 contains 12 residues. Deletions cut 1 base from V and 8 bases from J, with 8 bases between. In germline, CDR1 is SGHNT, CDR2 YENEEA. This TCR derives from a female donor with papillary thyroid cancer or a benign thyroid nodule (not recorded which). Some clones in this sample may be carry-over from other donors' samples. The chain joins TRBV11-3 to TRBJ1-2; D unclear. The sample comprised blood. The CDR3 sequence is CASSLGPEGYTF. The CDR3 DNA is TGTGCCAGCAGCTTAGGTCCGGAGGGCTACACCTTC.